This T cell receptor beta chain was found in a study of T-cell reconstitution after alpha-beta-depleted transplantation in children. The TCRbeta library was prepared with unique molecular identifiers. TCRdb ran MiXCR on the PCR reads and lists one entry per CDR3 protein. The table includes fewer than 150,000 distinct CDR3 sequences, 9.7% detected once. The CDR3 is made up of 14 amino acids. Germline lookup yields CDR1 KGHDR and CDR2 SFDVKD. Trimming stripped 5 bases from V and 5 bases from J, with 12 bases between. The study, taken as a whole, reports: T-cell numbers and diversity one year post-transplant derived largely from freshly generated T cells. Alpha-beta T cells about two months after transplant reportedly derived from several hundred expanded graft clones.

With regard to this clonotype: Antigen specificity is unknown.

The starting material was PBMCs, mostly from graft donor cells, obtained 180 days after TCRalphabeta/CD19-depleted stem cell transplant. J is TRBJ1-5 and V is TRBV24-1; D is possibly TRBD1 (6 bases). This TCR was recovered from a girl under three years old who had a stem cell transplant for combined immunodeficiency, so the T cells may come from the graft donor. The CDR3 loop reads CATSGGQWYQPQHF. The CDR3 DNA follows: TGTGCCACCAGTGGCGGACAGTGGTATCAGCCCCAGCATTTT.